This record concerns one T cell receptor (beta chain) sequence. Original handling: The assay estimated nucleated cells by amplifying reference gene primers. Assay: immunoSEQ multiplex PCR; the TCRdb copy retains only in-frame clones and omits some. Clonal size and the V and J genes are those of that table, whereas D and trimming came from the DNA. The data hold 55,000 to 80,000 clones, with 92% observed a single time. The germline CDR1 and CDR2 sequences are LGHDT and YNNKEL (reference sequence). The V gene lost 5 bases and the J gene lost 7 bases, with 17 bases spanning the gap. This CDR3 spans 14 amino acids. The source of the sample is a study of blood T cell repertoires in COVID-19. Study details: Donors in the United States, Italy and Spain gave samples during acute or convalescent COVID-19. The cDNA or gDNA used as material had been derived from T cells, B-cell-depleted T cells, or PBMCs.

The sequence was collected from a human donor in a cohort sampled during active COVID-19. The sequencing sample was made of peripheral blood. V usage is TRBV3-1 (or the pseudogene TRBV3-2) and J usage is TRBJ1-2; perhaps TRBD1 as D (6 bases). The CDR3 spells CASSDAVGAGGYTF. The CDR3 DNA sequence: TGTGCCAGCAGCGACGCTGTGGGGGCCGGTGGCTACACCTTC.